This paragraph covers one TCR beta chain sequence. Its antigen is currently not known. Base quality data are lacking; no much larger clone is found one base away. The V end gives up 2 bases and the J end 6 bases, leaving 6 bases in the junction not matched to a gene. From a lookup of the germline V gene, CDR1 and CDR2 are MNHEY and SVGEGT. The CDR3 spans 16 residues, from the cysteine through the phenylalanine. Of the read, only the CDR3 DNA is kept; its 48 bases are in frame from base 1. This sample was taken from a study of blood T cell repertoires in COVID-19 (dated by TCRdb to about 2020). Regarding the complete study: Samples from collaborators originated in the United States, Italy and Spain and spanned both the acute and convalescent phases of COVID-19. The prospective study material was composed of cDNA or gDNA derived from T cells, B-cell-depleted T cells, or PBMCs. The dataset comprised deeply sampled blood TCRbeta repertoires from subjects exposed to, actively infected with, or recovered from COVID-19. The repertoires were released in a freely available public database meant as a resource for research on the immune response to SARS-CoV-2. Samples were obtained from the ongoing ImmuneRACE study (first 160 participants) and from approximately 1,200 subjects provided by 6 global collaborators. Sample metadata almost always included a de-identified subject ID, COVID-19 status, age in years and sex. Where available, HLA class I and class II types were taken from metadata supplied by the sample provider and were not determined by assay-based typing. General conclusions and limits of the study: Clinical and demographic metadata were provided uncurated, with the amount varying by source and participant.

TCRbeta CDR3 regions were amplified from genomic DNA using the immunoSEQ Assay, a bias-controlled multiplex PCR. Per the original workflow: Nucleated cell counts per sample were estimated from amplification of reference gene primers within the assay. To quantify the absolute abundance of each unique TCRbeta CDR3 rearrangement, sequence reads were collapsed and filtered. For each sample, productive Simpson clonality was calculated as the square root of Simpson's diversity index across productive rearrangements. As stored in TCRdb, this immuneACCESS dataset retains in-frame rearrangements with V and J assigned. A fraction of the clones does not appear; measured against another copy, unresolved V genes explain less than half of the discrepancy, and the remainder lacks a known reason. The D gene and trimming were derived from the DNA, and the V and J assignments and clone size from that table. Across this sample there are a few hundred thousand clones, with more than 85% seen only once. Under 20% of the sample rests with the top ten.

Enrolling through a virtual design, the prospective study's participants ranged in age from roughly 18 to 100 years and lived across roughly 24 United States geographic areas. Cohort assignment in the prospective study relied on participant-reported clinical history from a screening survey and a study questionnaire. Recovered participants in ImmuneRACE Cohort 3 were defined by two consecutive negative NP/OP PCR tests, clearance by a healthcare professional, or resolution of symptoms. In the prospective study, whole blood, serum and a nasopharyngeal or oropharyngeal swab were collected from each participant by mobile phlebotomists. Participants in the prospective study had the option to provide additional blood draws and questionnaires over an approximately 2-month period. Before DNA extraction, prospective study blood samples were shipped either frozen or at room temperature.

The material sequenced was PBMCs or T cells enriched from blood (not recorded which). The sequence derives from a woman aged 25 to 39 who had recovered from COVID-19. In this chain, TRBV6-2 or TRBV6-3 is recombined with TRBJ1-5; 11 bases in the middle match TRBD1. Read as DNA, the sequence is TGTGCCAGCAGTTACCCGGGACAGGGGGATTTTCAGCCCCAGCATTTT. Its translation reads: CASSYPGQGDFQPQHF.